The sequence of this TCR beta chain was determined in a study of T-cell reconstitution after alpha-beta-depleted transplantation in children. Study-level points and caveats: Some patients' high day-60 TCRbeta diversity was attributed to recipient cells surviving conditioning. Several hundred expanded graft clones reportedly supplied alpha-beta T cells about two months after transplant. By one year post-transplant, T-cell counts and diversity largely arose from T cells that were newly produced.

This clonotype occurred many times. The target antigen is unknown. Unique molecular identifiers were incorporated during preparation of the TCRbeta library. One entry per CDR3 protein results from TCRdb running MiXCR on the PCR reads. The sample contains approximately 190,000 distinct CDR3 sequences, 6.3% of which appear only once. V was shortened by 4 bases and J by 2 bases, with 11 bases between the two germline ends. The germline gives CDR1 LGHNA, CDR2 YSLEER. The CDR3 length is 15 residues. This receptor was obtained from a girl less than two years old with combined immunodeficiency, due to receive a stem cell transplant. Sequencing used PBMCs, obtained before TCRalphabeta/CD19-depleted stem cell transplant. This chain links TRBV4-3 with TRBJ2-2; D is undetermined. CDR3 amino acids: CASSRVFGNTGELFF. In nucleotides, the CDR3 is TGCGCCAGCAGCCGCGTGTTCGGCAACACCGGGGAGCTGTTTTTT.